The 15 T cell receptor beta chains in this list originate from one sample, sequenced in a study of vaccination and CD4 T cells after COVID-19. Sequenced with the Oncomine TCR Beta short-read assay was DNA taken from cultured CD4+ T cells. One entry per CDR3 protein results from TCRdb running MiXCR on the PCR reads. In the table there are 8,800 or so distinct CDR3 sequences, roughly 52% of which are singletons. Treatment meaning: 10-day PBMC culture with coronavirus spike peptide pools or control peptides (ViraFEST assay). Unexposed donor CD4+ T cells predated the COVID-19 pandemic, collected 2011-2018. Antigen specificity for these receptors is unknown. Sequenced sample: CD4+ T cells from blood, cultured in vitro. The receptor set was obtained from a human donor in good health.

This chain uses TRBV10-2 with TRBJ2-2; 7 nucleotides match TRBD2. The CDR3 is 17 residues long. CDR1 is WSHSY and CDR2 is SAAADI in the germline V gene. The trim removed 2 bases at V and 2 bases at J, leaving 8 bases unmatched. This CDR3 reads CASSEGGLAENTGELFF. CDR3 sequence (DNA): TGCGCCAGCAGTGAGGGAGGGCTAGCGGAAAACACCGGGGAGCTGTTTTTT.

This clonotype was observed a handful of times. The gene calls are TRBV7-9 and TRBJ2-3; 8 bases line up with TRBD1. The CDR3 is made up of 15 amino acids. Germline CDR1 reads SEHNR; CDR2 reads FQNEAQ (reference sequence). The J segment lost 1 base and the V segment lost 5 bases, leaving 5 bases of the junction unmatched. The CDR3 DNA sequence: TGTGCCAGCAGCCCCGACAGGGGACGCACAGATACGCAGTATTTT. Translation: CASSPDRGRTDTQYF. The whole variable domain, remainder taken from reference TRBV7-9 and TRBJ2-3, is DTGVSQNPRHKITKRGQNVTFRCDPISEHNRLYWYRQTLGQGPEFLTYFQNEAQLEKSRLLSDRFSAERPKGSFSTLEIQRTEQGDSAMYLCASSPDRGRTDTQYFGPGTRLTVL.

The V and J genes are TRBV7-6 and TRBJ2-7; D tentatively reads TRBD1 or TRBD2 (6 bases each). The germline V and J ends were trimmed by 4 bases and 5 bases, with 21 bases remaining between them. The CDR3 spans 16 residues. The germline V gene has CDR1 SGHVS and CDR2 FNYEAQ. In DNA, the CDR3 is TGTGCCAGCAGCTCCATGGGGGGCCGACCCGGGGACGAGCAGTACTTC. Its translation: CASSSMGGRPGDEQYF.

This clonotype has a handful of counts. CDR3: CASSLGGNSPLHF. CDR3 sequence (DNA): TGTGCCAGCAGTCTTGGGGGGAATTCACCCCTCCACTTT. This sequence joins TRBV6-1 and TRBJ1-6; perhaps TRBD1 as D (5 bases). The V gene lost 5 bases and the J gene lost 7 bases, with 9 bases spanning the gap. Germline V gene sequence: CDR1 MNHNS, CDR2 SASEGT. This CDR3 spans 13 amino acids.

This clonotype was counted a few times. The CDR3 reads CATSPAGTGDTGELFF. For the CDR3, the DNA is TGTGCCACCAGCCCGGCGGGGACAGGGGATACCGGGGAGCTGTTTTTT. The chain joins TRBV15 to TRBJ2-2, with 10 bases matching TRBD1. J gave up 5 bases and V 5 bases, and 8 bases lay outside the gene matches. The CDR3 is made up of 16 amino acids. CDR1 is LNHNV and CDR2 is YYDKDF in the germline V gene (reference sequence).

This rearrangement joins TRBV12-3 or TRBV12-4 to TRBJ1-1, with a tentative D call TRBD1 (5 bases). There are 14 residues in the CDR3. The germline V and J ends were trimmed by 6 bases and 4 bases, with 15 bases remaining between them. CDR3 amino acids: CASSPWAGGTEAFF. In DNA form, the CDR3 reads TGTGCCAGCAGCCCCTGGGCGGGGGGCACTGAAGCTTTCTTT.

This clonotype was detected only a few times. This chain uses TRBV7-2 with TRBJ1-2; D perhaps matches TRBD1 (6 bases). Trimming left V 3 bases short and J 4 bases short, with 12 bases between. CDR3 length: 14 amino acids. Per the germline V gene, CDR1 is SGHTA and CDR2 is FQGNSA. CDR3 residues: CASSLGGVSYGYTF. CDR3 nucleotide sequence: TGTGCCAGCAGCTTGGGGGGCGTGAGCTATGGCTACACCTTC.

V usage is TRBV6-4 and J usage is TRBJ2-2; 7 bases match TRBD1. Unmatched junction bases numbered 1, after V lost 2 bases and J lost 4 bases. Germline-derived CDR1 and CDR2 are MRHNA and SNTAGT. CDR3 length: 14 residues. CDR3 region: CASSDRDSTGELFF. CDR3 sequence (DNA): TGTGCCAGCAGTGACCGGGACAGCACCGGGGAGCTGTTTTTT.

CDR3 amino acids: CASSTTGRGYGYTF. The CDR3, as DNA: TGTGCCAGCAGCACAACAGGGAGGGGGTATGGCTACACCTTC. The V call is TRBV4-2, the J call TRBJ1-2; D is perhaps TRBD1 (6 bases). The V gene lost 5 bases and the J gene lost 5 bases, with 15 bases spanning the gap. The germline gives CDR1 LGHNA, CDR2 YNFKEQ. The CDR3 covers 14 residues.

V usage is TRBV7-2 and J usage is TRBJ2-5, with D perhaps TRBD1 (6 bases). Germline V CDR1 and CDR2: SGHTA, FQGNSA. The germline V and J ends were trimmed by 5 bases and 2 bases, with 12 bases remaining between them. The CDR3 has 14 residues. CDR3 sequence: CASSPVRGQETQYF. The CDR3 DNA reads as TGTGCCAGCAGCCCTGTTAGGGGGCAAGAGACCCAGTACTTC.

This clonotype was found a few times. The V call is TRBV6-1, the J call TRBJ2-7; perhaps TRBD2 as D (6 bases). V was shortened by 0 bases and J by 0 bases, with 9 bases between the two germline ends. CDR1 and CDR2 (germline): MNHNS, SASEGT. There are 15 residues in the CDR3. CDR3 coding DNA: TGTGCCAGCAGTGAAGCTTCCGGGAGCTCCTACGAGCAGTACTTC. Amino acid sequence: CASSEASGSSYEQYF.

V usage is TRBV30 and J usage is TRBJ1-1, with a tentative D call TRBD1 (5 bases). This CDR3 has 14 residues. Trimming took 4 bases from V and 2 from J, leaving 14 bases between them. The germline gives CDR1 GTSNPN, CDR2 SVGIG (reference sequence). The CDR3, as DNA: TGTGCCTGGATGGCAGGGAGGGGCAACACTGAAGCTTTCTTT. This encodes CAWMAGRGNTEAFF.

The gene calls are TRBV5-1 and TRBJ2-2; D is uncertain. This CDR3 is built from 14 residues. CDR1 is SGHRS and CDR2 is YFSETQ in the germline V gene. The V and J ends lost 5 bases and 0 bases respectively, with 8 bases between them. The CDR3 loop is CASRVNANTGELFF. As DNA, the CDR3 is TGCGCCAGCAGGGTGAACGCGAACACCGGGGAGCTGTTTTTT. The full variable domain, with the rest looked up from reference TRBV5-1 and TRBJ2-2, is KAGVTQTPRYLIKTRGQQVTLSCSPISGHRSVSWYQQTPGQGLQFLFEYFSETQRNKGNFPGRFSGRQFSNSRSEMNVSTLELGDSALYLCASRVNANTGELFFGEGSRLTVL.

The chain joins TRBV25-1 to TRBJ2-5; 7 nucleotides match TRBD2. V was clipped by 3 bases and J by 0 bases; unmatched bases: 4. Germline assignment: CDR1 MGHDK and CDR2 SYGVNS. The CDR3 is made up of 15 amino acids. This chain's CDR3 is CASSDSGGNQETQYF. DNA of the CDR3: TGTGCCAGCAGTGATTCCGGGGGGAACCAAGAGACCCAGTACTTC.

By its share, this clonotype is large. The genes are TRBV6-2 or TRBV6-3 and TRBJ2-7; weak D call: TRBD1 (6 bases). CDR1 and CDR2 (germline): MNHEY, SVGEGT. The CDR3 runs to 16 residues. V lost 2 bases, J lost 2 bases, and 16 bases lay in between. The CDR3 DNA is TGTGCCAGCAGTTACGCCCCTGGGGACACGGCCTACGAGCAGTACTTC. It yields the protein CASSYAPGDTAYEQYF.